The T cell receptor beta chain under discussion was sequenced for a study of OX40 agonist ivuxolimab in advanced cancers. Study as a whole: Eligibility admitted prior anti-PD-1, anti-PD-L1 or anti-CTLA-4 therapy; roughly 40% had some. Study-level points and caveats: The study observed clonal expansion of CD4+ and CD8+ blood T cells by week 6 at 0.1 to 3.0 mg/kg. Some patients who did not respond also had low normalized T-cell clonal expansion.

The protocol was immunoSEQ multiplex PCR, while the TCRdb copy is restricted to in-frame clones and leaves out a portion. The table records roughly 30,000 clones, 75% to 95% of them present only once. The V and J ends lost 4 bases and 0 bases respectively, with 16 bases between them. CDR3 length: 16 amino acids. Germline-derived CDR1 and CDR2 are SGHRS and YFSETQ. On this clone itself: Its cognate antigen is unknown.

Specimen: CD4+ or CD8+ T cells sorted from blood, collected in a trial of the OX40 agonist ivuxolimab. This chain links TRBV5-1 with TRBJ2-5; D may correspond to TRBD1 or TRBD2 (6 bases each). This sequence originates from an adult with an advanced solid tumor such as melanoma, head and neck, liver or kidney cancer. CDR3 loop: CASSVLSGGHQETQYF. DNA for the CDR3: TGCGCCAGCAGCGTCCTTTCCGGGGGCCACCAAGAGACCCAGTACTTC. Full variable domain (missing parts from reference TRBV5-1 and TRBJ2-5): KAGVTQTPRYLIKTRGQQVTLSCSPISGHRSVSWYQQTPGQGLQFLFEYFSETQRNKGNFPGRFSGRQFSNSRSEMNVSTLELGDSALYLCASSVLSGGHQETQYFGPGTRLLVL.